The T cell receptor beta chain under discussion was sequenced for a study of OX40 agonist ivuxolimab in advanced cancers. Regarding the research as a whole: The costimulatory receptor OX40 (CD134) was targeted by ivuxolimab, a fully human IgG2 agonistic monoclonal antibody. The paper describes the monotherapy dose-escalation part (N ≈ 49 patients) of the phase I trial of ivuxolimab. Peripheral TCRbeta sequencing was intended to test whether TCR sequence diversity was altered and clonal T-cell expansion was caused by ivuxolimab. Of the approximately 54 patients in dose escalation, about 20 had hepatocellular carcinoma, about 15 had melanoma, 9 had renal cell carcinoma and 9 had head and neck cancer. Partial responses occurred in three dose-escalation patients, of whom one had hepatocellular carcinoma and two had cutaneous melanoma. Prior anti-PD-1, anti-PD-L1 or anti-CTLA-4 therapy was permitted, and 40% of dose-escalation patients had received checkpoint inhibitors. Intravenous ivuxolimab was administered to patients every 2 weeks at six dose levels: 0.01, 0.1, 0.3, 1.5, 3 and 10 mg/kg. In the dose-escalation cohort, 82.7% of patients were male, and the mean age was around 60 years, with a range of about 23 to 90. Study-wide findings and limitations: At doses of 0.1 to 3.0 mg/kg, clonal expansion of both CD4+ and CD8+ T cells in blood was seen between baseline and week 6. Low levels of normalized T-cell clonal expansion were also seen in some patients who did not respond. In the 0.1-3.0 mg/kg groups, partial responders were among the patients with the lowest normalized peripheral clonal expansion, particularly in CD8+ T cells. After ivuxolimab, more expanded clones were found on average in CD8+ T cells than in CD4+ T cells. The antigen specificity of the peripheral T cells that underwent clonal expansion was not determined.

V loses 1 base of germline sequence and J loses 3 bases, and the interval between the two ends is 15 bases. The cysteine opens and the phenylalanine closes a CDR3 of 16 amino acids. Only the CDR3 part of the read is kept: 48 bases, read in frame from the first base. CDR1 and CDR2 (SSHAT, FNYEAQ) derive from the germline V gene (reference sequence). To sequence the TCRbeta CDR3 region, genomic DNA was isolated from the sorted cells. The immunoSEQ Assay was used to sequence the TCRbeta CDR3 regions. TCRdb took over this immuneACCESS table, retaining in-frame rearrangements with V and J assigned. Such tables are incomplete; in checked studies, under half of the missing clones stem from an unresolved V gene, and the remainder is unexplained. The table for this sample lists roughly 67,000 clones; about 88% of them were counted only once. Together, the top ten hold roughly 0.29% of the sample. Patients with a history of autoimmune disease or receiving systemic immunosuppression were excluded from the trial. Peripheral blood for TCR sequencing was drawn from every dose cohort at baseline, at cycle 4 day 1 and at cycle 7 day 1. Samples were obtained from an open-label, multicenter, first-in-human phase I dose-escalation trial of ivuxolimab. The trial enrolled adults with locally advanced or metastatic head and neck squamous cell, hepatocellular, melanoma or renal cell carcinoma. Before TCR sequencing, CD4+ T cells and CD8+ T cells from peripheral blood were sorted into separate populations.

This clone was seen more than once but under ten times. Its antigen is currently not known. There are no base qualities to consult, and no much larger clone falls within one base. The sequence came from an adult with an advanced solid tumor such as melanoma, head and neck, liver or kidney cancer. The rearrangement combines TRBV7-7 with TRBJ2-5; a tentative D match to TRBD2 spans 6 bases. Sequenced material: CD4+ or CD8+ T cells sorted from blood, taken in a trial of the OX40 agonist ivuxolimab. The nucleotides read TGTGCCAGCAGCTTAGGGCGTATGGTAGCGGAAGAGACCCAGTACTTC. It codes for CASSLGRMVAEETQYF.